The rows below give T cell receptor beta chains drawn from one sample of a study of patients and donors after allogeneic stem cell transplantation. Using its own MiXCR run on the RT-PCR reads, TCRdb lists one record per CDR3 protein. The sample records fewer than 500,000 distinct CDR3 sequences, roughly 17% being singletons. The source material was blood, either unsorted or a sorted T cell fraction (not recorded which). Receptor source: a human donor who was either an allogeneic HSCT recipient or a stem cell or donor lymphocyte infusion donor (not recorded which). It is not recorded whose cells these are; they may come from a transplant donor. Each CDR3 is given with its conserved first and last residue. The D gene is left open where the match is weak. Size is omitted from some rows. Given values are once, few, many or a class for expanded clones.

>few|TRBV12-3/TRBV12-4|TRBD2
CASRFSGSRYYNEQFF
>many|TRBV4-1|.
CASSQGTGRANEKLFF
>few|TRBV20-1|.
CSAPRQSSYEQYF
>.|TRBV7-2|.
CASSFGPRRNTIYF
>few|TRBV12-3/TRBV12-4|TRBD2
CASSRESSGRRFYEQYF
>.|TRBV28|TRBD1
CASTRQGGTGELFF
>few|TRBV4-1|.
CASSQEGRGAANYGYTF
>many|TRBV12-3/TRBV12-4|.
CASSPTGRSGNTIYF
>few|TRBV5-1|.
CASSLGQPGEKLFF
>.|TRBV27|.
CASSFLGRPSGAVFYEQYF
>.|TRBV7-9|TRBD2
CASSQNGTSPRRAQFF
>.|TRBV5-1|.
CASSRDPGTQYF
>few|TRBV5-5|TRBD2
CASSFGSSGRALTQYF
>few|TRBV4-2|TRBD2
CASSLGTGLAGGIQETQYF
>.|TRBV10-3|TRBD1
CATGPGTGKANTGELFF
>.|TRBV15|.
CATNPGPRSYEQYF
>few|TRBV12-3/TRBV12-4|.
CASSPPPWGRTGELFF
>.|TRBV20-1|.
CSSRPFGGTYEQYF
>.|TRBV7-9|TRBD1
CASSQTGTYEQYF
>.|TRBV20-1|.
CSASLGGLYEQYF
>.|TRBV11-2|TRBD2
CASSKERGGAETQYF
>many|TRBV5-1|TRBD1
CASSLEGTGPEAFF